The present T cell receptor beta chain was sequenced within a study of shared clonotypes between healthy human individuals. General observations from the study: Investigators collected only blood, and repertoires in tissues likely differ.

Details on this clone: The antigen remains undetermined.

Each unsorted sample relied on some 90 million PBMCs as its source of genomic DNA. Data came from immunoSEQ multiplex PCR; TCRdb stores just in-frame clones and leaves some out. The sample consists of around 450,000 clones, more than 75% of them appearing once. The sample was PBMCs. The clonotype was recovered from a woman in her thirties or forties in good health. Some clones in this sample may be carry-over from other donors' samples.

The CDR3 sequence: CASSPPRHLSGNTIYF. The CDR3 bases are TGTGCCAGCAGCCCTCCCCGACATCTCTCTGGAAACACCATATATTTT. The chain uses TRBV28 and TRBJ1-3; D unclear. Germline CDR1 and CDR2: MDHEN and SYDVKM. This CDR3 has 16 residues. With 6 bases removed from V and 0 bases from J, the gap between germline ends came to 15 bases.